The next 16 T cell receptor beta chains were all read from a single sample in a study of blood T cell repertoires in COVID-19. Clones were sequenced by immunoSEQ multiplex PCR, and TCRdb holds only the in-frame ones, with some missing. Found here are some 64,000 clones, 55% to 80% of them singletons; the top ten hold 4.8%. Material for sequencing was peripheral blood. All receptors derive from a woman between 65 and 79 years old with COVID-19, enrolled during active disease.

J is TRBJ2-7 and V is TRBV23-1; D gene unclear. TRBV23-1 is treated as an ORF (open reading frame) with a function not yet certain. V was clipped by 0 bases and J by 6 bases, with 15 bases between them. The CDR3 contains 15 residues. The CDR3 here is CASSQSEPSLREQYV. DNA of the CDR3: TGCGCCAGCAGTCAATCAGAACCATCCCTACGCGAGCAGTACGTC.

The CDR3 DNA is TGTGCCAGCAGTTACGGCTTAGCGGGAGTTATAGATGAGCAGTTCTTC. Its protein product is CASSYGLAGVIDEQFF. The chain recombines TRBV6-6 with TRBJ2-1; 9 bases line up with TRBD2. Losses at the gene ends were 2 bases for V and 8 bases for J; bases not matched to a gene: 10. Germline V gene lookup returns CDR1 MNHNY and CDR2 SVGAGI (reference sequence). CDR3 size: 16 residues.

V and J are TRBV6-2 or TRBV6-3 and TRBJ1-2; D possibly corresponds to TRBD1 (6 bases). The V gene's germline CDR1 is MNHEY and CDR2 SVGEGT. V lost 6 bases and J 3 bases, leaving 11 bases between the germline ends. The CDR3 totals 13 residues. This CDR3 reads CASSRGLDYGYTF. The CDR3 DNA reads as TGTGCCAGCAGCAGGGGATTGGACTATGGCTACACCTTC.

This clone is a singleton in its sample. The chain carries TRBV2 and TRBJ1-2, with D possibly being TRBD1 (5 bases). Trimming removed 8 bases at V and 6 bases at J, with 16 bases between. The CDR3 loop spans 13 amino acids. CDR1 and CDR2 (germline): SNHLY, FYNNEI. The CDR3 is CASSLTARDGYTF. As DNA, the CDR3 is TGTGCCAGCTCCCTAACGGCCAGGGATGGCTACACCTTC.

This chain links TRBV9 with TRBJ2-3, with 14 bases matching TRBD2. This CDR3 is 17 amino acids long. CDR1 is SGDLS and CDR2 is YYNGEE in the germline V gene. The trim removed 4 bases at V and 4 bases at J, leaving 8 bases unmatched. The CDR3 loop reads CASSLRTSGGSADTQYF. The DNA of the CDR3 is TGTGCCAGCAGCCTCAGGACTAGCGGGGGGTCGGCAGATACGCAGTATTTT.

This clone appeared a few times. CDR3 protein: CATSSRPGGTNEKLFF. DNA of the CDR3: TGTGCCACCAGCAGCCGGCCCGGGGGGACCAATGAAAAACTGTTTTTT. J is TRBJ1-4 and V is TRBV15, with D tentatively TRBD1 (5 bases). Trimming pared 3 bases from V and 5 bases from J, leaving 16 bases between. The CDR3 totals 16 residues. Germline assignment: CDR1 LNHNV and CDR2 YYDKDF (reference sequence).

This chain's CDR3 is CASSNSQGPGEQYF. As DNA, the CDR3 is TGCGCCAGCAGCAACAGTCAGGGGCCTGGCGAGCAGTACTTC. This rearrangement joins TRBV5-1 to TRBJ2-7; possibly TRBD1 for D (6 bases). Germline CDR1 and CDR2: SGHRS and YFSETQ. This CDR3 is built from 14 residues. V was shortened by 4 bases and J by 6 bases, with 17 bases between the two germline ends. The full variable domain, completed using reference TRBV5-1 and TRBJ2-7, is KAGVTQTPRYLIKTRGQQVTLSCSPISGHRSVSWYQQTPGQGLQFLFEYFSETQRNKGNFPGRFSGRQFSNSRSEMNVSTLELGDSALYLCASSNSQGPGEQYFGPGTRLTVT.

This clone was observed a handful of times. The chain couples TRBV27 to TRBJ1-2; 9 nucleotides line up with TRBD1. The CDR3 has 14 residues. Germline CDR1 is MNHEY and CDR2 is SMNVEV (reference sequence). The V gene end was trimmed by 2 bases and the J gene end by 3 bases; junction bases not matched to a gene: 1. CDR3: CASSLRDRDYGYTF. As DNA, the CDR3 is TGTGCCAGCAGTTTACGGGACAGGGACTATGGCTACACCTTC.

To note about this clone: A junction boundary mismatches the germline segment, possibly from a read error. The chain uses TRBV7-2 and TRBJ2-4; possible D gene TRBD2, 6 bases. This CDR3 is 15 amino acids long. Germline loops: CDR1 SGHTA, CDR2 FQGNSA. CDR3 in amino acids: CASSLAPTGGGIQYF. CDR3 DNA sequence: TGTGCCAGCAGCCTAGCACCGACTGGGGGAGGCATTCAGTACTTC.

The chain employs TRBV2 and TRBJ1-1; D is unclear. V was pared by 1 base and J by 4 bases, with 7 bases between. The CDR3 sequence is 13 residues long. CDR1 and CDR2 from the germline V gene are SNHLY and FYNNEI. CDR3 amino acids: CASSEGRGTEAFF. The CDR3 DNA reads TGTGCCAGCAGTGAAGGGCGGGGCACTGAAGCTTTCTTT.

The DNA of the CDR3 is TGTGCCAGCAGCTCGGACAGGGGCAATGAGCAGTTCTTC. Its translation: CASSSDRGNEQFF. J is TRBJ2-1 and V is TRBV3-1 (or the pseudogene TRBV3-2); 9 nucleotides match TRBD1. The CDR3 is 13 amino acids. Germline V gene sequence: CDR1 LGHDT, CDR2 YNNKEL (reference sequence). V lost 5 bases to trimming and J lost 6 bases; unmatched junction nucleotides: 2.

The V call is TRBV7-8, the J call TRBJ1-1; D remains unclear. The CDR3 is made up of 14 amino acids. Germline V gene sequence: CDR1 SGHVS, CDR2 FQNEAQ. V lost 1 base to trimming and J lost 2 bases, with 8 bases between them. The CDR3 coding sequence is TGTGCCAGCAGCTTAGGTACATCTAACACTGAAGCTTTCTTT. It is translated as CASSLGTSNTEAFF.

The chain joins TRBV4-3 to TRBJ1-2; possibly TRBD1 for D (5 bases). CDR1 LGHNA and CDR2 YSLEER come from the germline V gene. The V end was cut by 0 bases, the J end by 4 bases, with 12 bases between. This CDR3 contains 15 residues. For the CDR3, the DNA is TGCGCCAGCAGCCAAGATGAGACAGCCGCCTATGGCTACACCTTC. Translated, it gives CASSQDETAAYGYTF.

This clone was recorded a few times. This sequence joins TRBV9 and TRBJ2-3, with D possibly TRBD2 on 7 matching bases. CDR1 and CDR2 from the germline V gene are SGDLS and YYNGEE. The CDR3 is 15 residues long. Trimming stripped 4 bases from V and 4 bases from J, with 16 bases between. CDR3 region: CASSPRGGGPDTQYF. The CDR3 DNA sequence: TGTGCCAGCAGCCCCCGGGGAGGGGGACCAGATACGCAGTATTTT.

J is TRBJ2-3 and V is TRBV9, with D possibly being TRBD1 (6 bases). The CDR3 extends over 15 amino acids. The germline V and J ends were trimmed by 0 bases and 5 bases, with 13 bases remaining between them. Germline loops: CDR1 SGDLS, CDR2 YYNGEE. The CDR3 is CASSVVGGEGDTQYF. In DNA, the CDR3 is TGTGCCAGCAGCGTAGTAGGGGGAGAGGGAGATACGCAGTATTTT.

The gene calls are TRBV20-1 and TRBJ2-5; tentative D call: TRBD2 (5 bases). CDR3 size: 11 residues. The germline V gene has CDR1 DFQATT and CDR2 SNEGSKA (reference sequence). Trimming took 7 bases from V and 0 from J, leaving 6 bases between them. The CDR3 here is CSVEDQETQYF. Written as DNA, the CDR3 is TGCAGTGTGGAGGACCAAGAGACCCAGTACTTC.